This TCR beta chain was identified during a study of T cells expressing NK-cell markers. Whole-study context: The authors derived TCR beta repertoires from sorted CD3+CD56+NKG2C+, CD3+CD56+NKG2C- and CD3+CD56-NKG2C+ T cells. Eight donors were sequenced, seven testing HCMV-seropositive and one testing seronegative.

Germline values: CDR1 SGHRS, CDR2 YFSETQ. The CDR3 extends over 14 amino acids. Study findings and constraints: Of the CD8+ T cells in more than five donors, roughly 1.0-7.5% belonged to dominant NKG2C+ clonotypes.

Production of TCR beta cDNA relied on 5'RACE template switching with UMIs. From the 5' RACE reads, TCRdb lists one entry per CDR3 protein and no DNA. In total, the table holds hundreds of thousands of distinct CDR3 sequences. Details on this clonotype: Its specificity is not known.

The V call is TRBV5-1, the J call TRBJ2-7; without DNA, the TCRdb call of TRBD1 cannot be checked. This sequence was found in a man aged 18 to 30 in good health. Sequenced material: blood T cells: a sorted CD56 or NKG2C T cell subset, CD4+ or CD8+ T cells, or bulk PBMC T cells (not recorded which). This CDR3 is CASSPPGGSREQYF. The complete variable domain, with remaining parts taken from reference TRBV5-1 and TRBJ2-7, reads KAGVTQTPRYLIKTRGQQVTLSCSPISGHRSVSWYQQTPGQGLQFLFEYFSETQRNKGNFPGRFSGRQFSNSRSEMNVSTLELGDSALYLCASSPPGGSREQYFGPGTRLTVT.